This paragraph reports one T cell receptor (beta chain). This clonotype was counted many times. Its specific antigen is unknown. No much larger clonotype is one base removed from it; base qualities were not supplied. This record belongs to a study of T cells in Graves' hyperthyroidism and ophthalmopathy (dated by TCRdb to 2018 to 2020). With regard to the full study: Peripheral blood samples were taken at the time of initial diagnosis, prior to any treatment. An independent validation cohort of 18 to 20 hyperthyroidism patients and 17 patients who later progressed to ophthalmopathy tested prospective prediction of ophthalmopathy. For training and testing, the 95 to 100 patients in the discovery cohort were randomly divided in a 7:3 ratio. The study also compared thyroid tissue and blood T-cell repertoires from about 6 Graves' hyperthyroidism patients. After sampling, hyperthyroidism patients received methimazole starting at 30 mg daily, and ophthalmopathy patients received high-dose intravenous methylprednisolone. TCR V-J signatures able to tell the groups apart were searched for in a discovery cohort of 100 or so patients, of whom about 40 had Graves' ophthalmopathy and 57 had stable Graves' hyperthyroidism. According to the paper, TCR Vbeta CDR3 sequencing was carried out on more than 120 peripheral blood samples, which came from 40 to 45 ophthalmopathy, approximately 78 hyperthyroidism and some 17 progressor patients.

Results the study describes overall, beyond this receptor: In validation, progression to ophthalmopathy was predicted by the model with roughly 71% sensitivity and roughly 72% specificity, a median of around 5.9 months before onset. A model built on a 13 V-J signature distinguished ophthalmopathy from stable hyperthyroidism, reaching 85% to 90% sensitivity and 81.08% specificity in cross-validation and 80%/75% in testing. Most expanded thyroid clonotypes (frequency above 0.001) were also detected in blood, a finding suggesting that blood repertoires may reflect thyroid immune responses. Sample size was not statistically predetermined, and investigators were not blinded to group allocation.

In the germline V gene (reference sequence), CDR1 corresponds to MNHEY and CDR2 to SMNVEV. The CDR3 measures 12 amino acids from cysteine to phenylalanine. The DNA shown is the 36-base CDR3, in frame from base 1. Trimming takes 2 bases from V and 6 bases from J, and the germline ends sit 8 bases apart. Stable Graves' hyperthyroidism was defined as no progression to ophthalmopathy during 18 months of follow-up. Hyperthyroidism patients were newly diagnosed, had a disease duration of under 2 months, and were aged 18 to 65 years. Any patient with an uncontrolled infection, another autoimmune disease, pregnancy or lactation was excluded. Diagnoses were established on the basis of clinical symptoms, serum thyroxine and TRAb, thyroid ultrasound, and orbital computed tomography. PBMCs were isolated from approximately 10 ml of fresh peripheral blood by Ficoll-Paque density gradient centrifugation. Trizol reagent was used to extract total RNA, and RNA quality was then checked on an Agilent 2100 Bioanalyzer.

Amplification of TCR beta CDR3 regions was carried out from RNA transcripts. The first round of RT-PCR for the TCR CDR3 was performed with the HTBI primer set and the Qiagen OneStep RT-PCR kit. Libraries were constructed in a second round of multiplex PCR, after which size selection and purification were carried out. The libraries were sequenced on an Illumina HiSeq2000 using paired-end 100 bp reads. Per the source publication's procedure: Raw data were processed with SOAPnuke, discarding reads with adapters, uncalled bases, mean Phred below 15, or no exact constant-primer or identifier match. High-quality paired reads were merged using COPE v1.2.5, and each unique nucleotide sequence was defined as a clonotype. Clonotypes were aligned to IMGT TRBV, TRBD and TRBJ reference segments using MiTCR v1.1. Analysis was restricted to V-J combinations with a frequency above 0.0001, which covered roughly 99% of repertoires. A TCS score was defined as the ratio between F50 (clonal expansion) and ExV (chaos), using BLOSUM62-based TCRdist between CDR3 peptides within each V-J. Welch's t-statistics and random forest reduced roughly 540 V-J features to about 13, which were used in a naive Bayes classifier (R e1071). TCRdb reprocessing: public reads trimmed at Q25 with fastp, clones called with MiXCR, in-frame beta chains kept. Every CDR3 protein is listed once, alongside the most common genes and DNA of its rows. The V and J calls were determined by TCRdb, not by the authors. The sample table shows about 320,000 distinct CDR3 sequences, and around a sixth are seen once. The ten largest clones capture around 34% of the sample.

The sequence came from a man between 25 and 39 years old with Graves' hyperthyroidism. This sequence uses TRBV27 and TRBJ2-7, with the D gene too uncertain to name. The specimen sequenced was blood. The sequence in DNA is TGTGCCAGCAGTTTAGAGCTGGGCGAGCAGTACTTC. The translation is CASSLELGEQYF.